Below, 14 T cell receptor beta chains from the same sample are listed, as sequenced in a study of cytomegalovirus exposure and HLA in healthy donors. PCR primers comprised 60 Vbeta and 13 Jbeta primers. Assay: immunoSEQ multiplex PCR; the TCRdb copy retains only in-frame clones and omits some. The sample yields about 86,000 clones, roughly 78% seen once. The sequencing input was PBMCs. The receptors come from a male donor in good health and CMV-seropositive.

This clone was found a few times. The genes are TRBV25-1 and TRBJ1-4, with D perhaps matching TRBD1 (6 bases). The ends were cut back, 2 bases at V and 6 bases at J, with 13 bases in the middle. Looked up from germline, CDR1 is MGHDK and CDR2 is SYGVNS. The CDR3 covers 15 residues. The CDR3 DNA is TGTGCCAGCAGTGAAGGGAGAGGGGGTTATGAAAAACTGTTTTTT. This translates into CASSEGRGGYEKLFF.

J is TRBJ2-7 and V is TRBV15; D is perhaps TRBD2 (5 bases). The CDR3 has 17 residues. Germline CDR1 and CDR2: LNHNV and YYDKDF (reference sequence). Deletions cut 0 bases from V and 0 bases from J, with 15 bases between. The CDR3: CATSRDAGVSGSYEQYF. The CDR3 DNA follows: TGTGCCACCAGCAGAGATGCAGGTGTGAGCGGCTCCTACGAGCAGTACTTC.

V gene TRBV6-4 combines with J gene TRBJ2-3; D gene unclear. Germline V gene data show CDR1 as MRHNA and CDR2 as SNTAGT. V was clipped by 2 bases and J by 2 bases, with 11 bases between them. This CDR3 is built from 15 residues. CDR3 protein: CASSDIAGSTDTQYF. CDR3 nucleotide sequence: TGTGCCAGCAGTGACATTGCCGGGTCCACAGATACGCAGTATTTT.

The rearrangement uses TRBV4-3 and TRBJ2-1; TRBD2 agrees at 10 bases. Losses at the gene ends were 0 bases for V and 7 bases for J; bases not matched to a gene: 6. The germline gives CDR1 LGHNA, CDR2 YSLEER. This CDR3 is 16 amino acids long. CDR3 region: CASSQDPAGGVNEQFF. The CDR3 bases are TGCGCCAGCAGCCAAGACCCAGCGGGAGGGGTGAATGAGCAGTTCTTC.

This clone showed up just a few times. The chain recombines TRBV2 with TRBJ1-5; TRBD1 is a possible D gene (5 bases). Between the trimmed V and J ends, which lost 4 bases and 4 bases, there was a span of 11 bases. CDR3 length equals 14 residues. Germline lookup yields CDR1 SNHLY and CDR2 FYNNEI. The CDR3, as DNA: TGTGCCAGCAGTGGGCAGGGAATGAATCAGCCCCAGCATTTT. This encodes CASSGQGMNQPQHF.

The V and J genes are TRBV7-9 and TRBJ2-1; D not certain. V lost 1 base to trimming and J lost 3 bases, with 13 bases between them. The germline V gene encodes CDR1 SEHNR and CDR2 FQNEAQ (reference sequence). This CDR3 region has 16 residues. The DNA for the CDR3 is TGTGCCAGCAGCTTAGTCTCACAACCTTTCTACAATGAGCAGTTCTTC. Encoded protein: CASSLVSQPFYNEQFF.

CDR3 sequence: CASSIVAGGPYEQYF. The CDR3 DNA follows: TGTGCCAGTAGTATAGTGGCGGGAGGCCCCTACGAGCAGTACTTC. The V gene is TRBV19, the J gene TRBJ2-7, with 8 bases identical to TRBD2. Germline V gene sequence: CDR1 LNHDA, CDR2 SQIVND (reference sequence). The ends lost 1 base at V and 2 bases at J; junction bases unmatched: 4. The CDR3 spans 15 residues.

The rearrangement links TRBV28 to TRBJ2-7; TRBD2 is a possible D gene (5 bases). The CDR3 has 14 amino acids. Germline lookup yields CDR1 MDHEN and CDR2 SYDVKM. Trimming shortened V by 6 bases and J by 2 bases, and 14 bases separated the two germline ends. CDR3 in amino acids: CASRRYSGTYEQYF. In DNA, the CDR3 is TGTGCCAGCAGGCGCTATTCCGGGACCTACGAGCAGTACTTC.

V usage is TRBV7-6 and J usage is TRBJ1-1; 10 nucleotides match TRBD1. This CDR3 comprises 17 residues. V was pared by 2 bases and J by 0 bases, with 6 bases of the junction left unmatched. Germline V gives CDR1 SGHVS, CDR2 FNYEAQ. The CDR3 nucleotides are TGTGCCAGCAGCTTAATACCGGGACAGGGGATGAACACTGAAGCTTTCTTT. Residues: CASSLIPGQGMNTEAFF. The variable domain in full, completed from reference TRBV7-6 and TRBJ1-1, reads GAGVSQSPRYKVTKRGQDVALRCDPISGHVSLYWYRQALGQGPEFLTYFNYEAQQDKSGLPNDRFSAERPEGSISTLTIQRTEQRDSAMYRCASSLIPGQGMNTEAFFGQGTRLTVV.

The chain combines TRBV18 with TRBJ1-2, with 7 bases fitting TRBD1. Unmatched junction bases numbered 9, after V lost 1 base and J lost 4 bases. The CDR3 consists of 16 residues. Germline V CDR1 and CDR2: KGHSH, LQKENI. The CDR3 region is CASSPRGGKVIYGYTF. In nucleotides, the CDR3 is TGTGCCAGCTCACCACGAGGGGGCAAGGTCATCTATGGCTACACCTTC. Filled out from reference TRBV18 and TRBJ1-2, the complete variable domain reads NAGVMQNPRHLVRRRGQEARLRCSPMKGHSHVYWYRQLPEEGLKFMVYLQKENIIDESGMPKERFSAEFPKEGPSILRIQQVVRGDSAAYFCASSPRGGKVIYGYTFGSGTRLTVV.

The rearrangement joins TRBV18 to TRBJ2-1, with 7 bases that match TRBD1. The CDR3 spans 16 residues. The J segment lost 4 bases and the V segment lost 3 bases, leaving 9 bases of the junction unmatched. Germline CDR1 KGHSH, CDR2 LQKENI. The CDR3 bases are TGTGCCAGCTCACCTAAGACAGGGATTGCGTACAATGAGCAGTTCTTC. The encoded protein is CASSPKTGIAYNEQFF. Together with reference TRBV18 and TRBJ2-1, the CDR3 gives the full variable domain: NAGVMQNPRHLVRRRGQEARLRCSPMKGHSHVYWYRQLPEEGLKFMVYLQKENIIDESGMPKERFSAEFPKEGPSILRIQQVVRGDSAAYFCASSPKTGIAYNEQFFGPGTRLTVL.

The CDR3 loop is CASSQVAGLGYTF. The CDR3 coding sequence is TGTGCCAGCAGTCAAGTGGCAGGGCTTGGCTACACCTTC. The V and J genes are TRBV2 and TRBJ1-2, with a tentative D call TRBD1 (5 bases). V was clipped by 5 bases and J by 7 bases, with 14 bases between them. The germline gives CDR1 SNHLY, CDR2 FYNNEI. This CDR3 is 13 amino acids long.

V is TRBV27 and J is TRBJ2-1, with 10 positions matching TRBD2. Germline V gene data show CDR1 as MNHEY and CDR2 as SMNVEV (reference sequence). The CDR3 spans 16 residues. V lost 7 bases and J lost 8; bases outside the gene matches: 14. CDR3 in amino acids: CASNTPLAGAPHEQFF. CDR3 coding DNA: TGTGCCAGCAATACACCTCTAGCGGGAGCACCTCATGAGCAGTTCTTC.

This sequence joins TRBV27 and TRBJ1-2; 12 bases line up with TRBD1. Trimming at V came to 5 bases and at J to 4 bases, leaving 5 bases not matched to a gene. The germline gives CDR1 MNHEY, CDR2 SMNVEV (reference sequence). CDR3 length equals 15 residues. CDR3 sequence: CASSSRDRGLYGYTF. CDR3 DNA: TGTGCCAGCAGTAGCCGGGACAGGGGGCTCTATGGCTACACCTTC.